Listed below are T cell receptor beta chains from one sample, sequenced in a study of blood T cells in healthy people across ages. MiXCR was run by TCRdb on the 5' RACE reads, yielding one entry per CDR3 protein. This sample yields about 640,000 distinct CDR3 sequences, of which 45% to 65% are seen a single time; around 37% belongs to the top ten. What was sequenced was blood. These receptors were obtained from a man in his 60s in good health. Each CDR3 is given with its conserved first and last residue. A D gene is named only where the DNA matches it firmly. Size tells how often a clone was seen (once, few, many) or the class of an expanded clone, and some rows leave it out.

>TRBD2|TRBV20-1|.|17|TRBJ2-3
TGCAGTGCTAGAGAACCTACGGGGGGGCCTGTCACAGATACGCAGTATTTT
CSAREPTGGPVTDTQYF
>.|TRBV20-1|.|12|TRBJ1-2
TGCAGTGCGAGCCAAGATAACTATGGCTACACCTTC
CSASQDNYGYTF
>.|TRBV24-1|.|13|TRBJ2-1
TGTGCCAGCGGTTGGGGGAACCTGGGTGAGCAGTTCTTC
CASGWGNLGEQFF
>TRBD2|TRBV9|.|18|TRBJ2-1
TGTGCCAGCAGCGTAAGCGGGATGGGACTGACGAAAGACAATGAGCAGTTCTTC
CASSVSGMGLTKDNEQFF
>TRBD1|TRBV5-1|many|16|TRBJ2-7
TGCGCCAGCAGCTGGACGGACAGGGCTTTCGGCTACGAGCAGTACTTC
CASSWTDRAFGYEQYF
>TRBD1|TRBV6-6|many|14|TRBJ2-7
TGTGCCAGCAGTACTGGACAGGGGAAGGGCGAGCAGTACTTC
CASSTGQGKGEQYF
>TRBD2|TRBV4-1|.|20|TRBJ2-1
TGCGCCAGCAGCCAGAGGCCCGGGACTAGCGGGGCAAGCTCCTACAATGAGCAGTTCTTC
CASSQRPGTSGASSYNEQFF
>.|TRBV11-2|.|16|TRBJ2-6
TGTGCCAGCAGCTCCCCAGCTCTTGCCGGGGCCAACGTCCTGACTTTC
CASSSPALAGANVLTF
>.|TRBV15|.|15|TRBJ2-7
TGTGCCACCAGCAGAGGAGGCGGGTTAGAGTCCGAGCAGTACTTC
CATSRGGGLESEQYF
>TRBD2|TRBV20-1|.|17|TRBJ2-7
TGCAGTGCTAGACCCAATCCAGGTGGGGGGGTCCCCTACGAGCAGTACTTC
CSARPNPGGGVPYEQYF
>TRBD1|TRBV29-1|.|14|TRBJ2-1
TGCAGCGTTGAGCCGGGACAGATTCAAGAGACCCAGTTCTTC
CSVEPGQIQETQFF
>.|TRBV11-2|many|16|TRBJ1-2
TGTGCCAGCAGCCGGGGCATCCTAACAGGGAGCTATGGCTACACCTTC
CASSRGILTGSYGYTF
>.|TRBV19|.|15|TRBJ2-7
TGTGCCAGTAGTATATATGGGGGAGCCAAGCTCGAGCAGTACTTC
CASSIYGGAKLEQYF
>TRBD2|TRBV9|.|18|TRBJ2-1
TGTGCCAGCAGCGTAGCTAGCGGGGGGGCCGGATTTTACAATGAGCAGTTCTTC
CASSVASGGAGFYNEQFF
>.|TRBV6-1|.|18|TRBJ2-6
TGTGCCAGCAGTCCTCAAAGGGGCGCCAACTCTGGGGCCAACGTCCTGACTTTC
CASSPQRGANSGANVLTF
>.|TRBV7-7|.|15|TRBJ2-5
TGTGCCAGCAGCTTAGGGCCGACAGGCGGCGAGACCCAGTACTTC
CASSLGPTGGETQYF
>.|TRBV5-1|once|15|TRBJ1-6
TGCGCCAGCAGCTTCTCCGGGATAGTGGATTCACCCCTCCACTTT
CASSFSGIVDSPLHF
>.|TRBV6-1|.|14|TRBJ2-5
TGTGCCAGCAGTGGGACGTTCTCGGGAGAGACCCAGTACTTC
CASSGTFSGETQYF
>.|TRBV5-1|.|15|TRBJ1-1
TGCGCCAGCAGCCCCACAACAGGGATTGGCACTGAAGCTTTCTTT
CASSPTTGIGTEAFF
>.|TRBV7-2|few|17|TRBJ2-6
TGTGCCAGCAGCCCTCTCGAGGCGTACTCTGGGGCCAACGTCCTGACTTTC
CASSPLEAYSGANVLTF
>TRBD1|TRBV4-1|.|15|TRBJ2-1
TGCGCCAGCAGCCCCCGGGGGGACAGGGGCAATGAGCAGTTCTTC
CASSPRGDRGNEQFF
>TRBD1|TRBV11-2|.|15|TRBJ2-5
TGTGCCAGCAGCTTGGGACACAGGGGGCAAGAGACCCAGTACTTC
CASSLGHRGQETQYF
>.|TRBV9|.|16|TRBJ2-5
TGTGCCAGCAGCCCCGCGGACAGTGGGGCCGTGCAGACCCAGTACTTC
CASSPADSGAVQTQYF
>TRBD1|TRBV20-1|.|16|TRBJ2-5
TGCAGTGGATCCACTGGACAGGGGTGGTACCAAGAGACCCAGTACTTC
CSGSTGQGWYQETQYF
>TRBD2|TRBV5-1|.|18|TRBJ2-5
TGCGCCAGCAGCGCCGAGAGAGGACGGGGGGGCCTTTCGGAGACCCAGTACTTC
CASSAERGRGGLSETQYF
>.|TRBV3-1|.|14|TRBJ2-5
TGTGCCAGCAGCCACACGGGGGGCCAGAATGAGCAGTACTTC
CASSHTGGQNEQYF
>.|TRBV12-3/TRBV12-4|.|17|TRBJ2-4
TGTGCCAGCAGCCCCACACGGAACAGGCTAGCCAAAAACATTCAGTACTTC
CASSPTRNRLAKNIQYF
>.|TRBV28|.|13|TRBJ1-5
TGTGCCAGCCTGGGGGCCAACAATCAGCCCCAGCATTTT
CASLGANNQPQHF
>.|TRBV7-8|.|16|TRBJ2-5
TGTGCCAGCAGCTTAGCCGCGACCCTCCCGAAGGAGACCCAGTACTTC
CASSLAATLPKETQYF
>TRBD1|TRBV6-5|few|14|TRBJ1-2
TGTGCCAGCAGTTACTCGGCAGGGGGCTATGGCTACACCTTC
CASSYSAGGYGYTF
>TRBD2|TRBV29-1|.|13|TRBJ2-7
TGCAGCGTTTTGGTGGCGGGGGGCAATGAGCAGTACTTC
CSVLVAGGNEQYF
>.|TRBV15|.|16|TRBJ2-5
TGTGCCACCAGCAGAGATCCGACAACTGGGGGGCAGACCCAGTACTTC
CATSRDPTTGGQTQYF
>TRBD1|TRBV6-1|few|17|TRBJ2-5
TGTGCCAGCAGTGAACCAGGGACAGGGGGAGGGCAAGAGACCCAGTACTTC
CASSEPGTGGGQETQYF
>.|TRBV5-1|few|11|TRBJ1-2
TGCGCCAGCAGCTTGGATTCTGGCTACACCTTC
CASSLDSGYTF
>.|TRBV5-6|many|15|TRBJ2-1
TGTGCCAGCAGTCGGGGACAAATCACCTACAATGAGCAGTTCTTC
CASSRGQITYNEQFF
>.|TRBV7-7|.|13|TRBJ2-7
TGTGCCAGCAGCCGCGGGCCTCTGGACGAGCAGTACTTC
CASSRGPLDEQYF
>.|TRBV3-1|.|15|TRBJ2-3
TGTGCCAGCAGCCAAGCTGGGAGGTACACAGATACGCAGTATTTT
CASSQAGRYTDTQYF
>.|TRBV4-1|once|15|TRBJ2-1
TGCGCCAGCAGCCAAGGGGTGAACACTTACAATGAGCAGTTCTTC
CASSQGVNTYNEQFF
>TRBD1|TRBV5-1|.|15|TRBJ1-2
TGCGCCAGCAGCCGTGACAGGGGGCAGCTCTATGGCTACACCTTC
CASSRDRGQLYGYTF
>.|TRBV29-1|.|14|TRBJ1-1
TGCAGCGTTGCGGAGGGAAGCATGAACACTGAAGCTTTCTTT
CSVAEGSMNTEAFF
>.|TRBV7-2|.|13|TRBJ2-3
TGTGCCAGCAGCTTAGTTCCGAGGGATACGCAGTATTTT
CASSLVPRDTQYF
>TRBD1|TRBV7-2|.|16|TRBJ2-6
TGTGCCAGCAGCTTAACAGGGGACTCTGGGGCCAACGTCCTGACTTTC
CASSLTGDSGANVLTF
>.|TRBV20-1|.|12|TRBJ2-7
TGCAGTGCTAGACTTCCCGGGACCCCACAGTACTTC
CSARLPGTPQYF
>TRBD1|TRBV25-1|once|16|TRBJ2-3
TGTGCCAGCAGTGAGGACAGGGGCGCTAGCACAGATACGCAGTATTTT
CASSEDRGASTDTQYF
>.|TRBV29-1|.|13|TRBJ2-3
TGCAGCGTTGAAGACCCCACACCGGATACGCAGTATTTT
CSVEDPTPDTQYF
>.|TRBV4-2|.|15|TRBJ1-2
TGTGCCAGCAGCCAAGAGGTCGGGGAAGACTATGGCTACACCTTC
CASSQEVGEDYGYTF
>.|TRBV29-1|.|14|TRBJ2-6
TGCAGGCTTTTTGTAGCCTCTGGGGCCAACGTCCTGACTTTC
CRLFVASGANVLTF
>.|TRBV11-2|.|16|TRBJ1-4
TGTGCCAGCAGCCGTCAAGGGGGGCCAACTAATGAAAAACTGTTTTTT
CASSRQGGPTNEKLFF
>TRBD2|TRBV27|few|15|TRBJ2-7
TGTGCCAGCAGTACGCGGACTAGCGGGGGCCACGAGCAGTACTTC
CASSTRTSGGHEQYF